One and the same sample provided the 14 T cell receptor beta chains below, sequenced in a study of blood T cell repertoires in COVID-19. The protocol was immunoSEQ multiplex PCR, while the TCRdb copy is restricted to in-frame clones and leaves out a portion. This sample has roughly 47,000 clones, with 80% to 90% found just once. Sequences were obtained from peripheral blood. These receptor sequences come from a woman of 80 years or more with COVID-19, enrolled during active disease.

This chain connects TRBV25-1 to TRBJ2-7; tentatively, D is TRBD2 (5 bases). This CDR3 comprises 14 residues. CDR1 MGHDK and CDR2 SYGVNS come from the germline V gene. Trimming cost V 5 bases and J 2 bases, with 13 bases left between them. The CDR3 spells CASSRRSGTYEQYF. In DNA, the CDR3 is TGTGCCAGCAGTAGGAGGAGCGGCACCTACGAGCAGTACTTC.

The V call is TRBV9, the J call TRBJ2-7; the match to TRBD2 covers 8 bases. The CDR3 sequence is 14 residues long. J was trimmed by 4 bases and V by 5 bases; bases with no gene match: 8. Germline loops: CDR1 SGDLS, CDR2 YYNGEE. The CDR3 region has the DNA TGTGCCAGCAGTCTAACGGGAGGGAGGTACGAGCAGTACTTC. This gives the protein CASSLTGGRYEQYF.

The J gene is TRBJ1-6, the V gene TRBV5-1; D not resolved. V was cut by 0 bases and J by 7 bases, with 11 bases left in between. CDR1 is SGHRS and CDR2 is YFSETQ in the germline V gene. This CDR3 is 15 amino acids long. The CDR3 is CASSLAPEINSPLHF. In nucleotides, the CDR3 is TGCGCCAGCAGCTTGGCCCCGGAGATCAATTCACCCCTCCACTTT.

J is TRBJ1-5 and V is TRBV7-9; 10 bases match TRBD1. Per the germline V gene, CDR1 is SEHNR and CDR2 is FQNEAQ (reference sequence). J lost 5 bases, V lost 1 base, and 2 bases had no gene match. CDR3 length: 15 residues. The CDR3 DNA follows: TGTGCCAGCAGCTTAGGGGACAGGGGAGATCAGCCCCAGCATTTT. Translation: CASSLGDRGDQPQHF.

The rearrangement links TRBV7-2 to TRBJ2-3; perhaps TRBD2 as D (5 bases). The germline V and J ends were trimmed by 5 bases and 4 bases, with 10 bases remaining between them. The CDR3 contains 13 residues. The germline gives CDR1 SGHTA, CDR2 FQGNSA. This chain's CDR3 is CASSGGPADTQYF. The CDR3 nucleotides read TGTGCCAGCAGCGGCGGGCCAGCAGATACGCAGTATTTT.

The chain couples TRBV27 to TRBJ2-1, with 10 bases identical to TRBD2. Unmatched junction bases numbered 10, after V lost 10 bases and J lost 7 bases. This CDR3 spans 14 amino acids. CDR1 is MNHEY and CDR2 is SMNVEV in the germline V gene (reference sequence). The CDR3: CAKPAGGPVNEQFF. Here the CDR3 DNA reads TGTGCCAAACCAGCGGGAGGGCCGGTAAATGAGCAGTTCTTC.

The chain carries TRBV18 and TRBJ2-7; the D is unclear. CDR3 length equals 14 residues. Per germline, CDR1 KGHSH and CDR2 LQKENI. The ends were cut back, 4 bases at V and 2 bases at J, with 12 bases in the middle. CDR3 sequence reads: CASSQDTVPYEQYF. The CDR3 DNA sequence: TGTGCCAGCTCACAAGACACAGTTCCCTACGAGCAGTACTTC.

This clone was detected once. As DNA, the CDR3 is TGTGCCAGCAGCCCCTACGGGCGGGTAGACACTGAAGCTTTCTTT. Its protein product is CASSPYGRVDTEAFF. The V call is TRBV7-2, the J call TRBJ1-1; D is unclear. V was shortened by 5 bases and J by 3 bases, with 16 bases between the two germline ends. Germline CDR1 reads SGHTA; CDR2 reads FQGNSA. This CDR3 has 15 residues. Full variable domain (outside the CDR3, taken from reference TRBV7-2 and TRBJ1-1): GAGVSQSPSNKVTEKGKDVELRCDPISGHTALYWYRQSLGQGLEFLIYFQGNSAPDKSGLPSDRFSAERTGGSVSTLTIQRTQQEDSAVYLCASSPYGRVDTEAFFGQGTRLTVV.

This clone was seen a single time. The chain recombines TRBV19 with TRBJ2-7, with D possibly being TRBD1 (6 bases). The CDR3 length is 15 residues. Germline V gene sequence: CDR1 LNHDA, CDR2 SQIVND (reference sequence). Trimming took 6 bases from V and 0 from J, leaving 15 bases between them. The CDR3 region has the DNA TGTGCCAGTAGACCATCCAGGGGAAACTCCTACGAGCAGTACTTC. This encodes CASRPSRGNSYEQYF.

The chain joins TRBV7-9 to TRBJ2-7; TRBD2 matches at 8 bases. The CDR3 has 15 amino acids. The V and J ends lost 5 bases and 4 bases, in that order; junction bases with no gene match: 10. Germline V gene data show CDR1 as SEHNR and CDR2 as FQNEAQ (reference sequence). DNA for the CDR3: TGTGCCAGCAGCCCGGCCGGGACTAGTGGTTACGAGCAGTACTTC. Translating it yields CASSPAGTSGYEQYF.

The chain is built from TRBV7-2 and TRBJ1-2; tentative D call: TRBD1 (6 bases). Trimming removed 0 bases from V and 3 bases from J, with 11 bases in between. This CDR3 comprises 15 residues. In germline, CDR1 is SGHTA, CDR2 FQGNSA. CDR3 sequence (DNA): TGTGCCAGCAGCTTAGCTCCGACAGGCTACTATGGCTACACCTTC. Its protein is CASSLAPTGYYGYTF. Filled out from reference TRBV7-2 and TRBJ1-2, the complete variable domain reads GAGVSQSPSNKVTEKGKDVELRCDPISGHTALYWYRQSLGQGLEFLIYFQGNSAPDKSGLPSDRFSAERTGGSVSTLTIQRTQQEDSAVYLCASSLAPTGYYGYTFGSGTRLTVV.

The table lists this clone with a count of one. The chain joins TRBV2 to TRBJ2-3, with D possibly TRBD2 on 6 matching bases. V was cut by 6 bases and J by 0 bases, with 10 bases left in between. The germline gives CDR1 SNHLY, CDR2 FYNNEI. CDR3 length: 14 residues. The CDR3 DNA reads TGTGCCAGCAGACGGCGGGAAAGCACAGATACGCAGTATTTT. Its translation: CASRRRESTDTQYF.

The chain uses TRBV7-2 and TRBJ2-3; 10 bases line up with TRBD2. The CDR3 is 16 residues long. The germline V gene has CDR1 SGHTA and CDR2 FQGNSA. Trimming at V came to 5 bases and at J to 2 bases, leaving 7 bases not matched to a gene. In DNA, the CDR3 is TGTGCCAGCAGCACGGGACTAGCGAGAACCACAGATACGCAGTATTTT. Translation gives CASSTGLARTTDTQYF.

V gene TRBV11-2 combines with J gene TRBJ2-2, with TRBD2 matching over 13 bases. Germline V gene sequence: CDR1 SGHAT, CDR2 FQNNGV. The CDR3 length is 16 residues. The V gene end was trimmed by 4 bases and the J gene end by 7 bases; junction bases not matched to a gene: 6. CDR3 DNA: TGTGCCAGCAGCTCAACTAGCGGGAGGGCAGGCGGGGAGCTGTTTTTT. It translates to CASSSTSGRAGGELFF. Using reference TRBV11-2 and TRBJ2-2 for the parts outside the CDR3, the full variable domain is EAGVAQSPRYKIIEKRQSVAFWCNPISGHATLYWYQQILGQGPKLLIQFQNNGVVDDSQLPKDRFSAERLKGVDSTLKIQPAKLEDSAVYLCASSSTSGRAGGELFFGEGSRLTVL.